The TCR beta chain described here comes from a study of shared clonotypes between healthy human individuals. The table lists this clone with a few counts. TCRdb's table, derived via immunoSEQ multiplex PCR, lists solely in-frame clones and lacks some. The sample has roughly 2.5 million clones, around 90% seen once. The V end lost 5 bases, the J end lost 8 bases, and 16 bases lay between the germline ends. The CDR3 is made up of 15 amino acids. Germline values: CDR1 MNHEY, CDR2 SMNVEV (reference sequence). The V gene is TRBV27, the J gene TRBJ1-6, with D unresolved. Sequenced: naive CD4+ T cells sorted from blood. This sample's subset: CD45RA+ positively selected. The sequence came from a man between 18 and 35 years old in good health. The chain's CDR3 is CASSTESAPYSPLHF. CDR3 in DNA: TGTGCCAGCAGTACGGAGTCAGCGCCGTATTCACCCCTCCACTTT.